This T cell receptor (beta chain) came from a study of CD8 T cells in Susac syndrome. Notes on the study in general: It was acknowledged in the study that its TCR sequencing and HLA analysis involved a relatively small number of individuals.

The authors sequenced TCR beta from blood CD8+ and CD4+ T cells. Both CD4+ and CD8+ T cells were negatively isolated, and TEMRA cells underwent FACS enrichment. A word on this clonotype: Its antigen is still unknown.

RNA in amounts of roughly 0.5 to 1 ug was reverse transcribed with random hexamers. An immunoSEQ multiplex PCR amplified TCR beta CDR3 over 54 Vbeta and 13 Jbeta. TCRdb itself ran the immunoSEQ multiplex PCR reads through MiXCR, one entry per CDR3 protein. The sample comprises 110,000 or so distinct CDR3 sequences, over 90% of which are singletons, and 0.14% rests with the top ten. Sequencing was performed on CD4+ T cells from PBMCs. This TCR was recovered from a human donor in good health.

For the CDR3, the DNA is TGTGCCACCATTAAAGGGTTCGGAGTTCGGACAGATACGCAGTATTTT. This codes for CATIKGFGVRTDTQYF. The V call is TRBV6-2 or TRBV6-3, the J call TRBJ2-3; D unclear. The CDR3 contains 16 residues. The V and J ends lost 10 bases and 3 bases respectively, with 23 bases between them. Per germline, CDR1 MNHEY and CDR2 SVGEGT.